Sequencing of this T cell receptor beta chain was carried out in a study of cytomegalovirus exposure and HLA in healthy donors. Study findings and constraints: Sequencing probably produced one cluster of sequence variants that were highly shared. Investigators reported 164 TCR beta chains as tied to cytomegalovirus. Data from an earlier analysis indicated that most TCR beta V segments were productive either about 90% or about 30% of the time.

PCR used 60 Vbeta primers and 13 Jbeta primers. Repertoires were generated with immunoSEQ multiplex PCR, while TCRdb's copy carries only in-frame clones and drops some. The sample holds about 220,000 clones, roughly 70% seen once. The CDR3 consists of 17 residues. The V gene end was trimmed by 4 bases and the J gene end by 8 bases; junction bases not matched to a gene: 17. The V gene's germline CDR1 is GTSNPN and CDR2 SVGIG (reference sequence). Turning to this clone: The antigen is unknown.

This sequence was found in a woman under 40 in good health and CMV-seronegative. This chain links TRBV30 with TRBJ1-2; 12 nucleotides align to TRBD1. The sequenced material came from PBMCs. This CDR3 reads CAWTIGTPGQGARGYTF. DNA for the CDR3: TGTGCCTGGACGATAGGGACCCCGGGACAGGGGGCGCGGGGCTACACCTTC.